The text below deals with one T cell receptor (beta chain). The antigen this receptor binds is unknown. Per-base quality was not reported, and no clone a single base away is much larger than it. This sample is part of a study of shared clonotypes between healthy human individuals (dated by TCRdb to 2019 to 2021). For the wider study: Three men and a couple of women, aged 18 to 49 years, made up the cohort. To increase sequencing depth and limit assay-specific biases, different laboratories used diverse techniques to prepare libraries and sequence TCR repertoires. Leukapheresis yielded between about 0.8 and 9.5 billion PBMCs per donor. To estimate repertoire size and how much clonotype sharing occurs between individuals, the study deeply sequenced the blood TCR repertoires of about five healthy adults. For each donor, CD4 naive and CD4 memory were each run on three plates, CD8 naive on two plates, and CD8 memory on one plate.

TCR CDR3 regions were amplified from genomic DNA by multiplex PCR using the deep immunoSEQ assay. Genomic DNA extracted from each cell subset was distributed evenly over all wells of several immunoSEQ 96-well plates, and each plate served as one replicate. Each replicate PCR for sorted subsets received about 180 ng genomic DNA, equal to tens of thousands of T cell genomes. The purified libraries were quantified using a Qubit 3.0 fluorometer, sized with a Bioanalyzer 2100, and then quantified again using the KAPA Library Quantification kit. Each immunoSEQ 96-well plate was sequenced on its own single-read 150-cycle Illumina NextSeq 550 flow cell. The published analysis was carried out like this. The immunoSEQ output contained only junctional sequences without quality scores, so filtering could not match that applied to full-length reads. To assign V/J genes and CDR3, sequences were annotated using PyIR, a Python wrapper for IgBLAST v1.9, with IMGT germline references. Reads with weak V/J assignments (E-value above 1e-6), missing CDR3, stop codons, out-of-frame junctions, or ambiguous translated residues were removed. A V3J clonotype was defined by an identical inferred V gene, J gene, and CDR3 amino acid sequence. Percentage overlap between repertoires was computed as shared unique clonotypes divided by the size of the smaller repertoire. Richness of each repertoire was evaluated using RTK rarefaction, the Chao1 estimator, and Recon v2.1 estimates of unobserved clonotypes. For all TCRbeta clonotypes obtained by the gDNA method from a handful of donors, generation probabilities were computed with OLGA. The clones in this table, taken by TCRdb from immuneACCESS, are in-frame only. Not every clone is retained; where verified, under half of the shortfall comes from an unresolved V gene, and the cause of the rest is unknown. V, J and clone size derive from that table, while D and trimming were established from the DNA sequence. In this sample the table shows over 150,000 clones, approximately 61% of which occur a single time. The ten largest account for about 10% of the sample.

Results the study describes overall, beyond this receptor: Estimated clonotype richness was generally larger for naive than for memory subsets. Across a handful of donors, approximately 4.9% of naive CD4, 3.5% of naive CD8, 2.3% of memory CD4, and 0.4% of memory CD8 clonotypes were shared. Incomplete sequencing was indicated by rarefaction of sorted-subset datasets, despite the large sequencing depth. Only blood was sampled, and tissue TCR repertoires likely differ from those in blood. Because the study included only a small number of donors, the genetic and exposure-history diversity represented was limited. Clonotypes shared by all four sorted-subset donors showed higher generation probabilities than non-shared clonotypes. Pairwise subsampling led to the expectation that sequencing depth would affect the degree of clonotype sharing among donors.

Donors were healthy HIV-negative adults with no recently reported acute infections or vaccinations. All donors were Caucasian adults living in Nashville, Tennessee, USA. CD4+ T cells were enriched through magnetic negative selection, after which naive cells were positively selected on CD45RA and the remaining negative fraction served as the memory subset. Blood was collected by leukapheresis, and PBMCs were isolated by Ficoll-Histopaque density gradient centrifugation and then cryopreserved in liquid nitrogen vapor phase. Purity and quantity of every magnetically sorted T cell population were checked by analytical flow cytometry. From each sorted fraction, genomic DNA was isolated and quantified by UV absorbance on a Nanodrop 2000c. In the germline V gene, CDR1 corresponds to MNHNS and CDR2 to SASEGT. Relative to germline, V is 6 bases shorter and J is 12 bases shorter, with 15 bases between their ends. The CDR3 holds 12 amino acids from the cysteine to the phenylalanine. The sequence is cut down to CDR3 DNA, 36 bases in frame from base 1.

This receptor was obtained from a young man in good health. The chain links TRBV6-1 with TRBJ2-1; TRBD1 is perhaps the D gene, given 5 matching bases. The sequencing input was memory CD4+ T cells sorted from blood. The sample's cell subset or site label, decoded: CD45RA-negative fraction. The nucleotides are TGTGCCAGCAGGGGGCCGCAGTCTGGGCAGTTCTTC. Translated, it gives CASRGPQSGQFF.